Included here is one TCR beta chain sequence, with context. Its antigen is unidentified. Primers included in the PCR were 60 Vbeta and 13 Jbeta primers. Generated by immunoSEQ multiplex PCR, the TCRdb table keeps only in-frame clones and is missing some. The sample contains fewer than 80,000 clones, more than 70% of which appear only once. The data are from a study of cytomegalovirus exposure and HLA in healthy donors. General observations from the study: An analysis was carried out at a later point. It showed that HLA-associated TCR beta chains were more clonally expanded than equally common non-associated chains. CMV serostatus was the only recorded immune exposure for donors. Using a false discovery rate of 0.05, a later analysis showed that around 16,000 TCR beta sequences were associated with HLA alleles.

V was cut by 8 bases and J by 5 bases, with 16 bases left in between. The length of the CDR3 is 13 residues. The germline V gene encodes CDR1 SNHLY and CDR2 FYNNEI. The TCR was taken from a woman in her 30s in good health and CMV-seronegative. The rearrangement uses TRBV2 and TRBJ2-7, with a weak D call TRBD2 (6 bases). The sample was PBMCs. Here the CDR3 reads CASLNPGEDEQYF. The CDR3, as DNA: TGTGCCAGCCTTAACCCCGGGGAGGACGAGCAGTACTTC.